A single sample is the source of the 17 T cell receptor beta chains below, sequenced in a study of T cell changes during pregnancy in multiple sclerosis. Only in-frame clones appear in the TCRdb table, and some are missing; sequencing was by immunoSEQ multiplex PCR. Altogether under 80,000 clones are present, roughly 94% being singletons, with the ten largest covering 0.58%. The specimen comprised peripheral blood, sampled in the third trimester of pregnancy. Receptors originate from a female donor with multiple sclerosis, enrolled in a pregnancy study.

V and J are TRBV15 and TRBJ1-4; 9 bases align to TRBD1. The CDR3 spans 15 residues. CDR1 is LNHNV and CDR2 is YYDKDF in the germline V gene (reference sequence). The J segment lost 8 bases and the V segment lost 3 bases, leaving 7 bases of the junction unmatched. CDR3 sequence: CATSRGTGYGEKLFF. The CDR3, as DNA: TGTGCCACCAGCAGGGGGACAGGGTATGGAGAAAAACTGTTTTTT. The full variable domain, in which reference TRBV15 and TRBJ1-4 provide the parts outside the CDR3, is DAMVIQNPRYQVTQFGKPVTLSCSQTLNHNVMYWYQQKSSQAPKLLFHYYDKDFNNEADTPDNFQSRRPNTSFCFLDIRSPGLGDTAMYLCATSRGTGYGEKLFFGSGTQLSVL.

V and J are TRBV7-3 and TRBJ2-3; 15 positions agree with TRBD2. The CDR3 runs to 16 residues. V lost 4 bases, J lost 7 bases, and 6 bases stayed unmatched. Germline-derived CDR1 and CDR2 are SGHTA and FQGTGA. The DNA for the CDR3 is TGTGCCAGCAGCTCCCCGGGACTAGCGGGGGGATATACGCAGTATTTT. It codes for CASSSPGLAGGYTQYF.

The rearrangement uses TRBV7-2 and TRBJ2-2; 9 nucleotides line up with TRBD2. CDR3 length: 17 residues. Germline V CDR1 and CDR2: SGHTA, FQGNSA. V shed 5 bases, J shed 1 base, and the junction held 8 bases outside the gene matches. This chain's CDR3 is CASSREPTSGNTGELFF. In DNA form, the CDR3 reads TGTGCCAGCAGCCGAGAACCGACTAGCGGGAACACCGGGGAGCTGTTTTTT.

This rearrangement joins TRBV6-4 to TRBJ2-3; TRBD1 matches 7 bases. The length of the CDR3 is 14 residues. The V gene end was trimmed by 5 bases and the J gene end by 1 base; junction bases not matched to a gene: 3. Germline CDR1 is MRHNA and CDR2 is SNTAGT. The CDR3 region is CASSSTGGTDTQYF. For the CDR3, the DNA is TGTGCCAGCAGTAGCACAGGGGGCACAGATACGCAGTATTTT.

The CDR3 nucleotides are TGTGCCAGCAGCTTAGGCCGGGTCAATGAGCAGTTCTTC. This encodes CASSLGRVNEQFF. This sequence joins TRBV7-2 and TRBJ2-1; D is undetermined. CDR1 is SGHTA, CDR2 FQGNSA, per germline. The germline V and J ends were trimmed by 1 base and 6 bases, with 7 bases remaining between them. This CDR3 is 13 amino acids long.

The chain carries TRBV30 and TRBJ1-6; D gene uncertain. The CDR3 spans 15 residues. In germline, CDR1 is GTSNPN, CDR2 SVGIG (reference sequence). Trimming pared 2 bases from V and 6 bases from J, leaving 14 bases between. The chain's CDR3 is CAWSPGDPGNSPLHF. The DNA of the CDR3 is TGTGCCTGGAGTCCCGGGGATCCGGGTAATTCACCCCTCCACTTT.

The chain links TRBV6-4 to TRBJ2-4; D might be TRBD2 (7 bases). The CDR3 runs 13 residues. Looked up from germline, CDR1 is MRHNA and CDR2 is SNTAGT. Trimming removed 2 bases at V and 9 bases at J, with 11 bases between. Here the CDR3 reads CASSDGGAGIQYF. The CDR3 DNA follows: TGTGCCAGCAGTGACGGGGGGGCCGGCATTCAGTACTTC.

The rearrangement uses TRBV27 and TRBJ1-1; 9 bases align to TRBD1. CDR3 length: 12 residues. Germline CDR1 and CDR2: MNHEY and SMNVEV (reference sequence). V was clipped by 6 bases and J by 11 bases; unmatched bases: 7. For the CDR3, the DNA is TGTGCCAGCAGGCCCACAGGGGGCTCGGCTTTCTTT. Residues: CASRPTGGSAFF.

The rearrangement uses TRBV7-2 and TRBJ2-1, with 8 nucleotides matching TRBD2. The CDR3 has 15 amino acids. Germline CDR1 and CDR2: SGHTA and FQGNSA. The V gene end was trimmed by 3 bases and the J gene end by 2 bases; junction bases not matched to a gene: 3. For the CDR3, the DNA is TGTGCCAGCAGCTTGGGCGGGGGGACCTACAATGAGCAGTTCTTC. Encoded protein: CASSLGGGTYNEQFF.

The CDR3 bases are TGTGCCAGCAGTTACTCAGCCAGGGCTAACTATGGCTACACCTTC. Its protein is CASSYSARANYGYTF. V is TRBV6-5 and J is TRBJ1-2; maybe TRBD1 (5 bases). CDR1 and CDR2 (germline): MNHEY, SVGAGI. The length of the CDR3 is 15 residues. The V end lost 0 bases, the J end lost 0 bases, and 8 bases lay between the germline ends.

The V gene is TRBV2, the J gene TRBJ2-4; TRBD1 might be the D (5 bases). Between the trimmed V and J ends, which lost 6 bases and 4 bases, there was a span of 10 bases. CDR1 and CDR2 (germline): SNHLY, FYNNEI. The CDR3 runs to 13 residues. The CDR3 DNA is TGTGCCAGCAGCCGACAGCTAAAAAACATTCAGTACTTC. It is translated as CASSRQLKNIQYF.

This chain links TRBV9 with TRBJ2-1, with D perhaps matching TRBD2 (6 bases). Germline loops: CDR1 SGDLS, CDR2 YYNGEE. This CDR3 comprises 14 residues. V was shortened by 0 bases and J by 7 bases, with 11 bases between the two germline ends. This CDR3 reads CASSVGGRGNEQFF. CDR3 sequence (DNA): TGTGCCAGCAGCGTAGGAGGGCGGGGAAATGAGCAGTTCTTC.

The J gene is TRBJ2-1, the V gene TRBV27, with D maybe TRBD1 (6 bases). V lost 2 bases to trimming and J lost 5 bases, with 7 bases between them. Per germline, CDR1 MNHEY and CDR2 SMNVEV (reference sequence). The CDR3 runs to 13 residues. CDR3 sequence: CASSLTGNNEQFF. The CDR3 region has the DNA TGTGCCAGCAGTTTAACAGGGAACAATGAGCAGTTCTTC.

CDR3: CASRLTGGNTEAFF. In nucleotides, the CDR3 is TGTGCCAGCAGATTGACAGGGGGCAACACTGAAGCTTTCTTT. The V and J genes are TRBV6-4 and TRBJ1-1, with TRBD1 matching 10 bases. Germline loops: CDR1 MRHNA, CDR2 SNTAGT. The ends lost 6 bases at V and 2 bases at J; junction bases unmatched: 3. This CDR3 spans 14 amino acids.

The chain recombines TRBV6-5 with TRBJ2-3; maybe TRBD2 (7 bases). From germline, CDR1 is MNHEY and CDR2 SVGAGI. The V end lost 8 bases, the J end lost 5 bases, and 20 bases lay between the germline ends. The CDR3 spans 15 residues. CDR3 bases: TGTGCCAGCGGAACAAAGGGGGGGCCGGGAGATACGCAGTATTTT. It specifies CASGTKGGPGDTQYF.

V gene TRBV7-3 combines with J gene TRBJ2-1, with 12 positions matching TRBD2. CDR1 and CDR2 (germline): SGHTA, FQGTGA. The trim removed 2 bases at V and 8 bases at J, leaving 4 bases unmatched. This CDR3 has 15 residues. CDR3 in amino acids: CASSLGTSGLDEQFF. In DNA, the CDR3 is TGTGCCAGCAGCTTAGGGACTAGCGGGCTTGATGAGCAGTTCTTC.

This clone appeared a single time. The CDR3 is CSVVTGIHEQYF. CDR3 nucleotide sequence: TGCAGCGTCGTGACAGGGATCCACGAGCAGTACTTC. The chain joins TRBV29-1 to TRBJ2-7; TRBD1 matches at 7 bases. CDR1 and CDR2 (germline): SQVTM, ANQGSEA. CDR3 length: 12 residues. V trimming: 6 bases; J trimming: 5 bases; junction bases outside the gene matches: 7.